This T cell receptor (beta chain) emerged from a study of blood T cells in healthy people across ages. Then a second PCR, running about 6 to 11 cycles, was carried out with a sample-barcoded 5' primer and a J-beta primer mix. MiXCR, run by TCRdb on the 5' RACE reads, gives a single entry per CDR3 protein. This repertoire shows hundreds of thousands of distinct CDR3 sequences, roughly 60% found once; its top ten account for 20% to 25%. The sequence was collected from a man younger than 40 in good health. Specimen: blood.

CDR3 residues: CASSSSGTGVQDTQYF. The DNA for the CDR3 is TGTGCCAGCAGTTCGTCCGGGACAGGGGTTCAGGATACGCAGTATTTT. The genes are TRBV27 and TRBJ2-3; 10 nucleotides match TRBD1. The CDR3 contains 16 residues. Per the germline V gene, CDR1 is MNHEY and CDR2 is SMNVEV (reference sequence). V gave up 4 bases and J gave up 6 bases; unmatched junction bases: 10.